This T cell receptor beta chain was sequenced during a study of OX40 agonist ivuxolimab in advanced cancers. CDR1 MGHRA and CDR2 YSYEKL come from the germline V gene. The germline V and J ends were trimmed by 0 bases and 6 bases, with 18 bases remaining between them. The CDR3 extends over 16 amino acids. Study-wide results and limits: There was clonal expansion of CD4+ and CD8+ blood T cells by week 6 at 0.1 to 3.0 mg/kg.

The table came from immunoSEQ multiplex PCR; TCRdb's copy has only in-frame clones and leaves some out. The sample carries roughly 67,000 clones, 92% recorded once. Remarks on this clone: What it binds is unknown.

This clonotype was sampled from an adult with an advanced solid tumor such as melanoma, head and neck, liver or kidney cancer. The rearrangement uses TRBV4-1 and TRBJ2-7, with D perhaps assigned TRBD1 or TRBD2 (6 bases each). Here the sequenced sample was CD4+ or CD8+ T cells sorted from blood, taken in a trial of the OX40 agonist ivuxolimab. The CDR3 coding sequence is TGCGCCAGCAGCCAAGAAGGAACGGGAGCAGGGGTCGAGCAGTACTTC. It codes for CASSQEGTGAGVEQYF.